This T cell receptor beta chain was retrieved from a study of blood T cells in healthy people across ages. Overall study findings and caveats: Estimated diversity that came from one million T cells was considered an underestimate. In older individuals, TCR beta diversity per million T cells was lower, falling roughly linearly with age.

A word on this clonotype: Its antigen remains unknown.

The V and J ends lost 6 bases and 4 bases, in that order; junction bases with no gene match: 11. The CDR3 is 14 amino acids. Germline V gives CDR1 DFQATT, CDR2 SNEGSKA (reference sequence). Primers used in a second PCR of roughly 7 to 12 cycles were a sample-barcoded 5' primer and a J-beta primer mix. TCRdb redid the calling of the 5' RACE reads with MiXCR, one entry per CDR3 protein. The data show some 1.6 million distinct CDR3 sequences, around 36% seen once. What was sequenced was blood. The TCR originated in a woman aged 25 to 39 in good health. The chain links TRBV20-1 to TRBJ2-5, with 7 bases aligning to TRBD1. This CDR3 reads CSALQTGKGETQYF. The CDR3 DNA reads TGCAGTGCCCTTCAGACAGGGAAGGGAGAGACCCAGTACTTC.